This is a list of T cell receptor beta chains from one sample in a study of cytomegalovirus exposure and HLA in healthy donors. Produced via immunoSEQ multiplex PCR; TCRdb's table is partial and in-frame only. The repertoire table contains some 51,000 clones. Material: PBMCs. The receptors stem from a man aged 45 to 65 in good health and CMV-seropositive. The CDR3 runs from the conserved cysteine through the conserved F or W. D genes are given only for firm matches.

j_call | v_call | d_call | cdr3_aa | cdr3_nt
TRBJ2-1 | TRBV6-5 | TRBD2 | CASRRGGSAYNEQFF | TGTGCCAGCAGGCGGGGCGGGAGTGCCTACAATGAGCAGTTCTTC
TRBJ2-7 | TRBV4-3 | TRBD2 | CASSQGASGGYEQYF | TGCGCCAGCAGCCAAGGGGCTAGCGGGGGTTACGAGCAGTACTTC
TRBJ1-5 | TRBV4-1 | NA | CASSQESGGSNQPQHF | TGCGCCAGCAGCCAAGAGTCGGGAGGGAGCAATCAGCCCCAGCATTTT
TRBJ2-2 | TRBV6-1 | NA | CASIARVGTGELFF | TGTGCCAGCATCGCTCGGGTTGGCACCGGGGAGCTGTTTTTT
TRBJ2-7 | TRBV15 | NA | CATRSNEGSAYEQYF | TGTGCCACCCGATCGAATGAGGGAAGCGCCTACGAGCAGTACTTC
TRBJ1-4 | TRBV7-6 | NA | CASSSRGLANEKLFF | TGTGCCAGCAGTAGCCGGGGGTTGGCTAATGAAAAACTGTTTTTT
TRBJ1-2 | TRBV5-6 | NA | CASKKDSLYGYTF | TGTGCCAGCAAGAAGGACAGTCTCTATGGCTACACCTTC
TRBJ1-4 | TRBV11-2 | NA | CASSRKRKLFF | TGTGCCAGCAGCCGAAAGAGGAAACTGTTTTTT
TRBJ2-7 | TRBV11-2 | TRBD2 | CASSLFPSGTYEQYF | TGTGCCAGCAGCTTATTTCCTAGCGGAACGTACGAGCAGTACTTC
TRBJ2-1 | TRBV28 | TRBD2 | CATLSGSSDNEQFF | TGTGCCACCCTCAGCGGGAGCTCCGACAATGAGCAGTTCTTC
TRBJ2-7 | TRBV29-1 | NA | CSVGGGGGGEQYF | TGCAGCGTTGGGGGTGGGGGGGGCGGCGAGCAGTACTTC
TRBJ1-2 | TRBV28 | NA | CASSLELPGFLTF | TGTGCCAGCAGTTTAGAACTCCCAGGGTTTCTCACCTTC
TRBJ1-1 | TRBV29-1 | NA | CSVGKTPNTEAFF | TGCAGCGTTGGAAAGACACCGAACACTGAAGCTTTCTTT
TRBJ2-7 | TRBV19 | NA | CASSIEAGSEQYF | TGTGCCAGTAGTATAGAAGCTGGGAGCGAGCAGTACTTC
TRBJ1-2 | TRBV4-3 | NA | CASGQEPGENYGYTF | TGCGCCAGCGGCCAAGAACCAGGGGAAAACTATGGCTACACCTTC
TRBJ1-2 | TRBV11-2 | NA | CASSLDPGSNYGYTF | TGTGCCAGCAGCTTAGATCCGGGGTCTAACTATGGCTACACCTTC
TRBJ1-5 | TRBV28 | NA | CASGHQPQHF | TGTGCCAGCGGCCATCAGCCCCAGCATTTT
TRBJ1-1 | TRBV2 | TRBD1 | CASSPDRVGAFF | TGTGCCAGCAGTCCAGACAGGGTCGGGGCTTTCTTT
TRBJ2-1 | TRBV21-1 | NA | CASSKGGSYNEQFF | TGTGCCAGCAGCAAAGGCGGTTCCTACAATGAGCAGTTCTTC
TRBJ2-7 | TRBV2 | TRBD1 | CASSEKRTGAFYEQYF | TGTGCCAGCAGTGAAAAGCGGACAGGGGCATTCTACGAGCAGTACTTC
TRBJ2-1 | TRBV9 | NA | CASSPYLEGSYNEQFF | TGTGCCAGCAGCCCCTACCTCGAGGGCTCCTACAATGAGCAGTTCTTC
TRBJ1-2 | TRBV4-3 | NA | CASSQEPGENYGYTF | TGCGCCAGCAGCCAAGAACCAGGGGAAAACTATGGCTACACCTTC
TRBJ2-3 | TRBV10-3 | NA | CAISEGGSGGDTQYF | TGTGCCATCAGTGAAGGAGGGTCGGGCGGAGATACGCAGTATTTT
TRBJ2-7 | TRBV4-2 | NA | CASSQGPSYEQYF | TGTGCCAGCAGCCAAGGGCCCTCCTACGAGCAGTACTTC
TRBJ1-2 | TRBV6-1 | TRBD1 | CAGLGTGIVDGYTF | TGTGCAGGGCTGGGGACAGGGATCGTTGATGGCTACACCTTC
TRBJ2-1 | TRBV7-9 | NA | CASTSFLGKGDYNEQFF | TGTGCCAGCACCTCTTTCCTAGGGAAGGGGGACTACAATGAGCAGTTCTTC
TRBJ2-3 | TRBV6-1 | NA | CASSDGSVRRTDTQYF | TGTGCCAGCAGTGACGGGTCGGTGCGACGCACAGATACGCAGTATTTT
TRBJ1-5 | TRBV19 | NA | CASGAGVRQPQHF | TGTGCCAGTGGCGCAGGGGTTCGCCAGCCCCAGCATTTT
TRBJ1-3 | TRBV4-2 | TRBD1 | CASNDRVGNTIYF | TGTGCCAGCAACGACAGGGTTGGAAACACCATATATTTT
TRBJ1-3 | TRBV6-5 | NA | CAAGSGNTIYF | TGTGCCGCAGGATCTGGAAACACCATATATTTT
TRBJ1-5 | TRBV25-1 | TRBD1 | CASSESGGANNQPQHF | TGTGCCAGCAGTGAATCAGGGGGCGCAAACAATCAGCCCCAGCATTTT
TRBJ1-1 | TRBV7-2 | NA | CASSLRRTTNTEAFF | TGTGCCAGCAGCTTACGAAGGACAACGAACACTGAAGCTTTCTTT
TRBJ2-5 | TRBV6-1 | TRBD1 | CASSFDRGGETQYF | TGTGCCAGCAGTTTCGACAGGGGCGGAGAGACCCAGTACTTC